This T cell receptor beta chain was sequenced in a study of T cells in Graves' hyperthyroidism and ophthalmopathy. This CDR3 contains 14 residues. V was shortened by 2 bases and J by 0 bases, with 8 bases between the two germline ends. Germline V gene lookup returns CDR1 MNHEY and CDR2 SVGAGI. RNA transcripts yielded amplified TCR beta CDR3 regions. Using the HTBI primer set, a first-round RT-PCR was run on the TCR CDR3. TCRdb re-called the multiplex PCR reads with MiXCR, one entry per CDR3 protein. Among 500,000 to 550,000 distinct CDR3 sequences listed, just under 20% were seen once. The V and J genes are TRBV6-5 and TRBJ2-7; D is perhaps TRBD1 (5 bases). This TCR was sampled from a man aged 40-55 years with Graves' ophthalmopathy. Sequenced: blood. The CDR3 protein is CASSYTGSSYEQYF. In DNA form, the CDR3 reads TGTGCCAGCAGTTACACAGGAAGCTCCTACGAGCAGTACTTC.